These 27 T cell receptor beta chains share one sample of origin, sequenced in a study of memory CD4+ T cells and cytomegalovirus serostatus. Single viable CD3+CD4+CD8-CD45RO+ cells were sorted as the memory CD4+ T cells. Profiled with immunoSEQ multiplex PCR; TCRdb holds only in-frame clones, not every one. The sample lists 35,000 to 55,000 clones; more than 65% were seen once. Sequencing was performed on memory CD4+ T cells from blood. The receptors originated from an adult in good health and CMV-seronegative.

This rearrangement joins TRBV2 to TRBJ2-1; 8 nucleotides match TRBD2. V was clipped by 8 bases and J by 0 bases; unmatched bases: 3. CDR1 and CDR2 from the germline V gene are SNHLY and FYNNEI. This CDR3 is built from 14 residues. CDR3 DNA: TGTGCCAGCCGAGCGGGGGTCTCCTACAATGAGCAGTTCTTC. The encoded protein is CASRAGVSYNEQFF.

Comment on this clone: This could be a read error, since a much larger clone is one nucleotide away. This CDR3 is also generated by other DNA sequences in the sample. The J gene is TRBJ1-1, the V gene TRBV19; D is possibly TRBD1 (5 bases). In germline, CDR1 is LNHDA, CDR2 SQIVND (reference sequence). CDR3 length equals 14 residues. Between the trimmed V and J ends, which lost 3 bases and 0 bases, there was a span of 8 bases. The CDR3 DNA reads as TGTGCCAGTAGTATCGGGACTTTGAACACTGAAGCTTTCTTT. Translating gives CASSIGTLNTEAFF.

V usage is TRBV18 and J usage is TRBJ2-5; D unresolved. CDR3 length equals 13 residues. Germline CDR1 and CDR2: KGHSH and LQKENI. V lost 3 bases, J lost 5 bases, and 10 bases lay in between. This CDR3 is CASSPRPYETQYF. CDR3 nucleotides: TGTGCCAGCTCACCCCGGCCGTATGAGACCCAGTACTTC.

The chain links TRBV2 to TRBJ1-5; D gene uncertain. Germline V gene sequence: CDR1 SNHLY, CDR2 FYNNEI. Trimming removed 6 bases at V and 9 bases at J, with 18 bases between. CDR3 length: 14 amino acids. The CDR3 region has the DNA TGTGCCAGCAGCGGACTATCCTTTGTTGCGCCCCAGCATTTT. Amino acids: CASSGLSFVAPQHF.

This sequence joins TRBV7-8 and TRBJ2-5; D uncertain. Looked up from germline, CDR1 is SGHVS and CDR2 is FQNEAQ. The CDR3 runs to 14 residues. Trimming took 2 bases from V and 4 from J, leaving 11 bases between them. CDR3 nucleotides: TGTGCCAGCAGCTTAATAAGGGAACTAGAGACCCAGTACTTC. It yields the protein CASSLIRELETQYF.

The chain uses TRBV6-1 and TRBJ1-6; unclear D gene. Trimming stripped 4 bases from V and 7 bases from J, with 11 bases between. Germline V gene lookup returns CDR1 MNHNS and CDR2 SASEGT. The CDR3 is 14 residues long. CDR3 nucleotides: TGTGCCAGCAGTGGGGTAGAGTGGAATTCACCCCTCCACTTT. It codes for CASSGVEWNSPLHF.

The rearrangement joins TRBV10-3 to TRBJ1-1; a possible D gene is TRBD1 (6 bases). The CDR3 length is 15 residues. The germline gives CDR1 ENHRY, CDR2 SYGVKD. V was clipped by 6 bases and J by 2 bases, with 16 bases between them. The CDR3 nucleotides are TGTGCCATCAGCGGAGGGGGGGTTGGAAACACTGAAGCTTTCTTT. Protein: CAISGGGVGNTEAFF.

The chain carries TRBV28 and TRBJ1-6; 7 bases match TRBD1. The V segment lost 6 bases and the J segment 6 bases; nucleotides outside the gene matches: 5. This CDR3 comprises 14 residues. Germline CDR1 is MDHEN and CDR2 is SYDVKM. The CDR3 protein is CASRWGQLNSPLHF. CDR3 bases: TGTGCCAGCAGGTGGGGACAGCTTAATTCACCCCTCCACTTT.

This clone was seen a handful of times. The J gene is TRBJ1-5, the V gene TRBV30; no clear D gene. The ends were cut back, 0 bases at V and 6 bases at J, with 9 bases in the middle. Germline lookup yields CDR1 GTSNPN and CDR2 SVGIG (reference sequence). The CDR3 sequence is 13 residues long. CDR3 region: CAWSVNEGQPQHF. The CDR3 DNA reads as TGTGCCTGGAGTGTAAACGAGGGTCAGCCCCAGCATTTT. The entire variable domain, with the rest obtained from reference TRBV30 and TRBJ1-5, is as follows: SQTIHQWPATLVQPVGSPLSLECTVEGTSNPNLYWYRQAAGRGLQLLFYSVGIGQISSEVPQNLSASRPQDRQFILSSKKLLLSDSGFYLCAWSVNEGQPQHFGDGTRLSIL.

The J gene is TRBJ1-3, the V gene TRBV6-5; the D is unclear. This CDR3 region has 16 residues. Trimming removed 2 bases from V and 0 bases from J, with 11 bases in between. CDR1 is MNHEY and CDR2 is SVGAGI in the germline V gene. This CDR3 reads CASSYSRNPSGNTIYF. As DNA, the CDR3 is TGTGCCAGCAGTTACAGTCGGAACCCCTCTGGAAACACCATATATTTT.

The CDR3 coding sequence is TGTGCCAGTAGTTTTCGGGGCCCCTATGGCTACACCTTC. Translated: CASSFRGPYGYTF. The J gene is TRBJ1-2, the V gene TRBV19; the D gene is possibly TRBD1 (5 bases). Germline V gene sequence: CDR1 LNHDA, CDR2 SQIVND (reference sequence). The CDR3 consists of 13 residues. V gave up 5 bases and J gave up 4 bases, with 11 bases separating them.

The CDR3 region is CASSLKTANYGYTF. The CDR3, as DNA: TGTGCCAGCAGCTTAAAGACAGCCAACTATGGCTACACCTTC. This sequence joins TRBV5-6 and TRBJ1-2; possible D gene TRBD1, 5 bases. Trimming stripped 2 bases from V and 2 bases from J, with 10 bases between. The germline V gene has CDR1 SGHDT and CDR2 YYEEEE. The CDR3 totals 14 residues.

The chain employs TRBV5-1 and TRBJ2-3; no clear D gene. V was pared by 4 bases and J by 2 bases, with 8 bases between. Germline V gene lookup returns CDR1 SGHRS and CDR2 YFSETQ. The CDR3 covers 13 residues. CDR3: CASSPGPTDTQYF. The CDR3, as DNA: TGCGCCAGCAGCCCCGGCCCCACAGATACGCAGTATTTT.

The chain uses TRBV5-1 and TRBJ2-3; D may match TRBD1 or TRBD2 (6 bases each). The CDR3 covers 14 residues. The germline V gene has CDR1 SGHRS and CDR2 YFSETQ. Trimming took off 4 bases at V and 6 bases at J, with 15 bases between the two ends. In nucleotides, the CDR3 is TGCGCCAGCAGCCGGAGACAGGAGGGGGATACGCAGTATTTT. This encodes CASSRRQEGDTQYF.

V is TRBV5-6 and J is TRBJ1-1, with D hard to call. V was trimmed by 0 bases and J by 1 base, leaving 4 bases between them. The CDR3 sequence is 13 residues long. CDR1 SGHDT and CDR2 YYEEEE come from the germline V gene. CDR3 in DNA: TGTGCCAGCAGCTTGGTCAGGAACACTGAAGCTTTCTTT. It is translated as CASSLVRNTEAFF. Full variable domain (outside the CDR3, taken from reference TRBV5-6 and TRBJ1-1): DAGVTQSPTHLIKTRGQQVTLRCSPKSGHDTVSWYQQALGQGPQFIFQYYEEEERQRGNFPDRFSGHQFPNYSSELNVNALLLGDSALYLCASSLVRNTEAFFGQGTRLTVV.

This rearrangement joins TRBV9 to TRBJ2-5; a possible D gene is TRBD2 (5 bases). V shed 3 bases and J shed 1 base, with 10 bases lying between them. The CDR3 spans 14 residues. CDR1 is SGDLS and CDR2 is YYNGEE in the germline V gene. The CDR3: CASSANSAQETQYF. CDR3 coding DNA: TGTGCCAGCAGCGCCAATAGCGCCCAAGAGACCCAGTACTTC.

The V and J genes are TRBV27 and TRBJ1-1; TRBD1 agrees at 8 bases. J lost 0 bases, V lost 6 bases, and 3 bases had no gene match. This CDR3 has 14 residues. CDR1 MNHEY and CDR2 SMNVEV come from the germline V gene (reference sequence). CDR3 region: CASSLDRVNTEAFF. The CDR3 DNA is TGTGCCAGCAGCCTGGACAGGGTGAACACTGAAGCTTTCTTT.

The CDR3 region has the DNA TGTGCCAGCAGCTTAGGGCGAAACACTGAAGCTTTCTTT. Translated, it gives CASSLGRNTEAFF. The chain carries TRBV7-8 and TRBJ1-1; no definite D call. The V and J ends lost 1 base and 2 bases respectively, with 5 bases between them. Per germline, CDR1 SGHVS and CDR2 FQNEAQ. The CDR3 extends over 13 amino acids.

The V and J genes are TRBV19 and TRBJ1-4, with 9 bases matching TRBD1. CDR1 and CDR2 from the germline V gene are LNHDA and SQIVND (reference sequence). The CDR3 runs to 14 residues. V lost 6 bases and J lost 8; bases outside the gene matches: 7. The CDR3: CASRKTGGHEKLFF. The CDR3 nucleotides are TGTGCCAGTAGGAAGACAGGGGGGCACGAAAAACTGTTTTTT.

The gene calls are TRBV5-1 and TRBJ2-5, with D perhaps matching TRBD1 (5 bases). The ends were cut back, 0 bases at V and 1 base at J, with 10 bases in the middle. The CDR3 contains 15 residues. Per germline, CDR1 SGHRS and CDR2 YFSETQ. The CDR3 bases are TGCGCCAGCAGCTTGGAGGTGGGGCTCCAAGAGACCCAGTACTTC. It is translated as CASSLEVGLQETQYF.

The chain employs TRBV10-3 and TRBJ2-7; D may correspond to TRBD1 or TRBD2 (5 bases each). There are 16 residues in the CDR3. Germline loops: CDR1 ENHRY, CDR2 SYGVKD. Trimming left V 0 bases short and J 2 bases short, with 14 bases between. Here the CDR3 reads CAISESGGDAAYEQYF. In nucleotides, the CDR3 is TGTGCCATCAGTGAGTCGGGTGGGGACGCTGCCTACGAGCAGTACTTC.

V is TRBV6-1 and J is TRBJ1-5; unclear D gene. The V end was cut by 5 bases, the J end by 0 bases, with 5 bases between. From germline, CDR1 is MNHNS and CDR2 SASEGT. The CDR3 runs 13 residues. The CDR3 region has the DNA TGTGCCAGCAGTCCCTATAGCAATCAGCCCCAGCATTTT. Protein product: CASSPYSNQPQHF.

Comment on this clone: Other nucleotide sequences in the sample specify the same CDR3. The chain is built from TRBV7-3 and TRBJ2-3; D perhaps matches TRBD2 (6 bases). V was trimmed by 1 base and J by 1 base, leaving 9 bases between them. The CDR3 runs 15 residues. The V gene's germline CDR1 is SGHTA and CDR2 FQGTGA. CDR3 loop: CASSLMGGGTDTQYF. CDR3 sequence (DNA): TGTGCCAGCAGCTTAATGGGCGGGGGCACAGATACGCAGTATTTT.

This clone was detected only once. The genes are TRBV15 and TRBJ1-3; D is unresolved. Germline V gene sequence: CDR1 LNHNV, CDR2 YYDKDF (reference sequence). The germline V and J ends were trimmed by 0 bases and 1 base, with 1 base remaining between them. This CDR3 is 13 amino acids long. As DNA, the CDR3 is TGTGCCACCAGCAGAGAATCTGGAAACACCATATATTTT. Its protein is CATSRESGNTIYF.

Only a few counts were recorded for this clone. This chain uses TRBV2 with TRBJ1-3; no reliable D call. The germline V gene encodes CDR1 SNHLY and CDR2 FYNNEI. The length of the CDR3 is 15 residues. Trimming cost V 6 bases and J 4 bases, with 16 bases left between them. The CDR3, as DNA: TGTGCCAGCAGCCCCCGAAGGAGGTCCGGAAACACCATATATTTT. This translates into CASSPRRRSGNTIYF. The entire variable domain, with the rest obtained from reference TRBV2 and TRBJ1-3, is as follows: EPEVTQTPSHQVTQMGQEVILRCVPISNHLYFYWYRQILGQKVEFLVSFYNNEISEKSEIFDDQFSVERPDGSNFTLKIRSTKLEDSAMYFCASSPRRRSGNTIYFGEGSWLTVV.

This chain uses TRBV5-1 with TRBJ2-5; no reliable D call. V shed 0 bases and J shed 4 bases, with 7 bases lying between them. In germline, CDR1 is SGHRS, CDR2 YFSETQ. The CDR3 contains 13 residues. The CDR3: CASSLGIRETQYF. As DNA, the CDR3 is TGCGCCAGCAGCTTGGGGATTAGAGAGACCCAGTACTTC.

This chain joins TRBV6-1 and TRBJ2-7; D not certain. V was pared by 7 bases and J by 2 bases, with 18 bases between. The CDR3 loop spans 15 amino acids. Germline CDR1 and CDR2: MNHNS and SASEGT. The CDR3 loop reads CASIITGPSPYEQYF. CDR3 bases: TGTGCCAGCATAATCACGGGCCCTTCTCCCTACGAGCAGTACTTC.